This T cell receptor beta chain was retrieved from a study of cytomegalovirus exposure and HLA in healthy donors. Vbeta (60) and Jbeta (13) primers were used in the PCR. Sequenced by immunoSEQ multiplex PCR; TCRdb stores in-frame clones only, minus some. The table includes some 170,000 clones, roughly 80% detected once. V lost 0 bases to trimming and J lost 12 bases; unmatched junction nucleotides: 8. Germline V gives CDR1 SGHDT, CDR2 YYEEEE. CDR3 length: 14 amino acids. The chain carries TRBV5-6 and TRBJ1-4; 7 nucleotides match TRBD1. Sequencing was done on a sample of PBMCs. The TCR comes from a man younger than 45 in good health and CMV-seropositive. CDR3 in DNA: TGTGCCAGCAGCTTGGCCCAGGCAGGGACAGAACTGTTTTTT. Protein product: CASSLAQAGTELFF.